This T cell receptor beta chain was profiled in a study of siplizumab effects on memory and regulatory T cells (dated by TCRdb to 2018 to 2020). Background on the whole study: The effect of the anti-CD2 antibody siplizumab on alloreactive T-cell subsets was examined in allogeneic mixed lymphocyte reactions constructed from human PBMCs. Study-wide findings and limitations: Siplizumab significantly lowered the cumulative frequency of alloreactive sequences that could be traced to unstimulated CD4+ memory T cells. Among mappable alloreactive CD4+ clones, an average Treg-derived fraction of 68.8% was observed with siplizumab, compared with 25% to 30% in control reactions. Compared with memory T cells, unstimulated naive T cells appeared more diverse, and naive cells seemed to make a substantial contribution to the alloresponse. Because sequences below about 10^-5 frequency were poorly captured, only a minor fraction of alloreactive clones could be mapped to unstimulated subsets. Roughly 80-97% of proliferating CD4+ or CD8+ clones could not be assigned a naive or memory phenotype. No functional confirmation was obtained for the suppressive function of proliferating Tregs from siplizumab cultures.

The germline V gene (reference sequence) provides CDR1 GTSNPN and CDR2 SVGIG. Unmatched junction bases come to 13, with V trimmed by 2 bases and J by 13 bases. Spanning cysteine to phenylalanine, the CDR3 consists of 15 amino acids. Only the CDR3 portion is preserved as DNA: 45 bases, with reading frame beginning at the first base. The library relied on the immunoSEQ multiplex PCR assay. Roughly 10^5 TCR templates per sample were assayed on the deep sequencing platform. Genomic DNA extracted from sorted T cells was used for TCRbeta CDR3 sequencing. Per the original workflow: The R programming language was used for clonal analysis of TCRbeta CDR3 data. Alloreactive CD4+ and CD8+ clones were defined by comparing unstimulated samples with post-reaction CFSE-low samples. Regulatory or non-regulatory origin was assigned to alloreactive CD4+ clones by matching of sequences to sorted unstimulated Treg and non-Treg repertoires. In TCRdb, the immuneACCESS table is reduced to in-frame sequences with V and J assigned. These tables do not hold every clone; where another copy was compared, an unresolved V gene accounts for under half, and the others remain unexplained. V, J and clone size reflect that table, while D and trimming were determined from the DNA. This sample gives under 85,000 clones in total; roughly 88% of them show up just once. The top ten clonotypes cover roughly 1.7% of the sample.

Sorted unstimulated T cells, along with proliferating T cells recovered from mixed lymphocyte reactions, underwent TCRbeta CDR3 sequencing. Fresh whole blood from more than 9 HLA-typed healthy donors served as the source for isolating PBMCs. Unstimulated CD4+ regulatory T cells were FACS-sorted to map the origin of alloreactive clones. This clone was picked up one time. No cognate antigen has been identified for it. Base qualities are not provided; no much larger clone lies one nucleotide away. Material for sequencing was Tregs sorted from blood. Here the chain combines TRBV30 and TRBJ2-7, and 14 junction bases match TRBD2. The receptor comes from a human donor in good health. At the DNA level, the sequence is TGTGCCTGGAGTCCCCCGGGACTAGCGGGAGTGAATAAATACTTC. It translates to CAWSPPGLAGVNKYF.